The rows below give T cell receptor beta chains drawn from one sample of a study of a mutant IDH1 vaccine in newly diagnosed glioma. Some clones are missing from TCRdb's copy, which holds only in-frame ones; the method was immunoSEQ multiplex PCR. Of roughly 30,000 clones detected, approximately 88% appear once; the ten largest clones hold around 18%. Antigens of these TCRs are unknown. Sequences were derived from PBMCs, sampled from a glioma patient whose treatment included an IDH1 peptide vaccine. The receptors shown here come from a man aged 18 to 29 with glioma. Both conserved end residues are part of each CDR3. D genes are given only for firm matches. Clone size is not always given. Where it is, it says once, few, many or a class for expanded clones.

clone_size: few; d_call: -; v_call: TRBV6-6; j_call: TRBJ1-6; cdr3_aa: CASSYGPGRLNSPLHF; cdr3_nt: TGTGCCAGCAGTTACGGGCCGGGGAGGCTTAATTCACCCCTCCACTTT
clone_size: -; d_call: -; v_call: TRBV9; j_call: TRBJ1-3; cdr3_aa: CASSVERVGNTIYF; cdr3_nt: TGTGCCAGCAGCGTAGAACGTGTGGGAAACACCATATATTTT
clone_size: -; d_call: TRBD2; v_call: TRBV10-2; j_call: TRBJ2-7; cdr3_aa: CASSDPAGVHYEQYF; cdr3_nt: TGCGCCAGCAGTGACCCAGCGGGAGTCCACTACGAGCAGTACTTC
clone_size: -; d_call: TRBD2; v_call: TRBV29-1; j_call: TRBJ2-1; cdr3_aa: CSVGGLAFTDEQFF; cdr3_nt: TGCAGCGTTGGGGGACTAGCTTTTACCGATGAGCAGTTCTTC
clone_size: medium-sized; d_call: TRBD1; v_call: TRBV2; j_call: TRBJ1-5; cdr3_aa: CASSPGQRFDQPQHF; cdr3_nt: TGTGCCAGCAGTCCGGGACAGCGCTTCGATCAGCCCCAGCATTTT
clone_size: -; d_call: -; v_call: TRBV5-1; j_call: TRBJ2-3; cdr3_aa: CASSLAGDWTDTQYF; cdr3_nt: TGCGCCAGCAGCTTGGCGGGGGATTGGACAGATACGCAGTATTTT
clone_size: -; d_call: -; v_call: TRBV6-1; j_call: TRBJ1-1; cdr3_aa: CASSEVVRAEAFF; cdr3_nt: TGTGCCAGCAGTGAAGTGGTCAGGGCTGAAGCTTTCTTT
clone_size: -; d_call: -; v_call: TRBV29-1; j_call: TRBJ1-1; cdr3_aa: CSACRGLNTEAFF; cdr3_nt: TGCAGCGCTTGTCGCGGTCTGAACACTGAAGCTTTCTTT
clone_size: -; d_call: -; v_call: TRBV27; j_call: TRBJ1-6; cdr3_aa: CASSLYPQESSYNSPLHF; cdr3_nt: TGTGCCAGCAGTTTATACCCCCAGGAAAGCTCCTATAATTCACCCCTCCACTTT
clone_size: few; d_call: -; v_call: TRBV13; j_call: TRBJ2-2; cdr3_aa: CASTEFTGELFF; cdr3_nt: TGTGCCAGCACCGAGTTTACCGGGGAGCTGTTTTTT
clone_size: -; d_call: TRBD1; v_call: TRBV6-5; j_call: TRBJ2-7; cdr3_aa: CASTRTGGTYEQYF; cdr3_nt: TGTGCCAGCACCCGGACAGGGGGGACCTACGAGCAGTACTTC
clone_size: -; d_call: -; v_call: TRBV30; j_call: TRBJ2-2; cdr3_aa: CAWSVNTGELFF; cdr3_nt: TGTGCCTGGAGTGTAAACACCGGGGAGCTGTTTTTT
clone_size: -; d_call: TRBD2; v_call: TRBV30; j_call: TRBJ2-1; cdr3_aa: CASLSGRAYNEQFF; cdr3_nt: TGTGCCTCCCTTAGCGGGAGGGCCTACAATGAGCAGTTCTTC
clone_size: -; d_call: TRBD1; v_call: TRBV7-2; j_call: TRBJ2-7; cdr3_aa: CASSSTGAYEQYF; cdr3_nt: TGTGCCAGCAGCTCGACAGGGGCCTACGAGCAGTACTTC
clone_size: medium-sized; d_call: -; v_call: TRBV5-4; j_call: TRBJ1-1; cdr3_aa: CASTPGSNTEAFF; cdr3_nt: TGTGCCAGCACCCCGGGGTCGAACACTGAAGCTTTCTTT